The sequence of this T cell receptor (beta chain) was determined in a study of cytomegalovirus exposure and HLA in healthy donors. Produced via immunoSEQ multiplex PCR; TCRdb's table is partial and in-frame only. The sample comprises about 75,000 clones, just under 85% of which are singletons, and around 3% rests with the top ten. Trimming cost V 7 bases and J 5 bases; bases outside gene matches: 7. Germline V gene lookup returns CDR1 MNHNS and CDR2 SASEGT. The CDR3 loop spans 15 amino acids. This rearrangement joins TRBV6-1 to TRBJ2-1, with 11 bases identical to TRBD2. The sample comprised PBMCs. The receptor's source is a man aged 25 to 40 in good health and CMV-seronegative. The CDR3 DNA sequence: TGTGCCAGCACGAGGACTAGCGGGCGGGACAATGAGCAGTTCTTC. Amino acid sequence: CASTRTSGRDNEQFF.